This T cell receptor (beta chain) was obtained from a study of blood T cell repertoires in COVID-19. V lost 1 base to trimming and J lost 0 bases, with 15 bases between them. CDR3 length: 18 residues. Per germline, CDR1 LGHNA and CDR2 YNFKEQ. Some clones are missing from TCRdb's copy, which holds only in-frame ones; the method was immunoSEQ multiplex PCR. The sample lists around 270,000 clones; more than 75% were seen once. This rearrangement joins TRBV4-2 to TRBJ2-2, with D possibly being TRBD1 (6 bases). The sequence derives from an older woman with COVID-19, enrolled during active disease. Input material: peripheral blood. The CDR3 spells CASSQVLRGIANTGELFF. The CDR3 nucleotides read TGTGCCAGCAGCCAAGTACTGAGGGGGATTGCGAACACCGGGGAGCTGTTTTTT.